The 9 T cell receptor beta chains below were found in one sample sequenced in a study of early T cells in non-severe SARS-CoV-2 infection. TCRdb fed the 5' RACE reads into MiXCR, producing one record per CDR3 protein. The sample yields roughly 51,000 distinct CDR3 sequences, approximately 9.8% seen once. The sample comprised whole blood. The receptors originated from an adult who was a healthcare worker with PCR-confirmed SARS-CoV-2 infection or an uninfected control (not recorded which).

This clonotype was counted many times. The V gene is TRBV2, the J gene TRBJ1-5, with 10 bases that match TRBD1. The CDR3 totals 16 residues. CDR1 and CDR2 (germline): SNHLY, FYNNEI. The junction had 9 bases not matched to a gene; V was cut back by 7 bases and J by 3 bases. CDR3 sequence: CASTDRTGGNNQPQHF. In DNA form, the CDR3 reads TGTGCCAGCACCGACCGGACAGGGGGAAACAATCAGCCCCAGCATTTT.

This clonotype was seen only a few times. The CDR3 reads CASSLSRTSGTQETQYF. DNA for the CDR3: TGTGCCAGCAGTTTATCCCGTACTAGCGGGACTCAAGAGACCCAGTACTTC. The chain is built from TRBV28 and TRBJ2-5; 10 positions agree with TRBD2. The CDR3 contains 17 residues. The junction had 7 bases not matched to a gene; V was cut back by 1 base and J by 2 bases. Germline CDR1 and CDR2: MDHEN and SYDVKM.

This clonotype was found a few times. The rearrangement links TRBV29-1 to TRBJ1-5, with D maybe TRBD1 (5 bases). V lost 4 bases to trimming and J lost 5 bases, with 9 bases between them. The CDR3 extends over 12 amino acids. CDR1 is SQVTM, CDR2 ANQGSEA, per germline. The CDR3 reads CSVGGGDQPQHF. CDR3 nucleotide sequence: TGCAGCGTTGGGGGAGGGGATCAGCCCCAGCATTTT.

This clonotype was recorded once. V usage is TRBV6-5 and J usage is TRBJ2-3; 8 positions match TRBD2. This CDR3 is 14 amino acids long. The germline gives CDR1 MNHEY, CDR2 SVGAGI. J lost 2 bases, V lost 5 bases, and 3 bases had no gene match. The CDR3 sequence is CASSKRGPTDTQYF. CDR3 DNA: TGTGCCAGCAGTAAGCGGGGGCCCACAGATACGCAGTATTTT.

This rearrangement joins TRBV29-1 to TRBJ1-2; D gene unclear. Germline V gene sequence: CDR1 SQVTM, CDR2 ANQGSEA. The CDR3 contains 13 residues. The V end lost 0 bases, the J end lost 3 bases, and 8 bases lay between the germline ends. The DNA for the CDR3 is TGCAGCGTTGAAGATCCGGGTTACTATGGCTACACCTTC. The encoded protein is CSVEDPGYYGYTF.

This clonotype was recorded many times. The chain employs TRBV2 and TRBJ2-1; 8 bases align to TRBD1. V shed 7 bases and J 4 bases; nucleotides not matched to a gene: 6. This CDR3 spans 14 amino acids. Germline values: CDR1 SNHLY, CDR2 FYNNEI. For the CDR3, the DNA is TGTGCCAGCACCTTGGACAGGGTATACAATGAGCAGTTCTTC. Its protein is CASTLDRVYNEQFF. Complete variable domain (other parts from reference TRBV2 and TRBJ2-1): EPEVTQTPSHQVTQMGQEVILRCVPISNHLYFYWYRQILGQKVEFLVSFYNNEISEKSEIFDDQFSVERPDGSNFTLKIRSTKLEDSAMYFCASTLDRVYNEQFFGPGTRLTVL.

This clonotype came up many times. The J gene is TRBJ2-1, the V gene TRBV7-9, with TRBD2 identical over 7 bases. The germline V gene has CDR1 SEHNR and CDR2 FQNEAQ (reference sequence). J gave up 6 bases and V 0 bases, and 11 bases lay outside the gene matches. The CDR3 covers 17 residues. CDR3 sequence (DNA): TGTGCCAGCAGCTTAGCAAGTGGCGGGAGTTTCCGCAATGAGCAGTTCTTC. Protein: CASSLASGGSFRNEQFF.

This chain links TRBV7-9 with TRBJ2-2; a possible D gene is TRBD1 (6 bases). The CDR3 runs to 13 residues. Germline CDR1 reads SEHNR; CDR2 reads FQNEAQ (reference sequence). V lost 5 bases, J lost 5 bases, and 9 bases lay in between. The chain's CDR3 is CASSAGVTGELFF. As DNA, the CDR3 is TGTGCCAGCAGCGCAGGGGTTACCGGGGAGCTGTTTTTT.

This chain links TRBV6-1 with TRBJ2-7, with 10 nucleotides matching TRBD1. The CDR3 is 16 amino acids. Germline V gene data show CDR1 as MNHNS and CDR2 as SASEGT. V lost 4 bases, J lost 2 bases, and 8 bases stayed unmatched. DNA of the CDR3: TGTGCCAGCAGTGTACGACAGGGGGCACGCCCCTACGAGCAGTACTTC. Residues: CASSVRQGARPYEQYF.